These 11 T cell receptor beta chains came from one sample sequenced in a study of blood T cell repertoires in COVID-19 (dated by TCRdb to 2018 to 2020). The library relied on the immunoSEQ multiplex PCR assay. TCRdb carries this immuneACCESS record with in-frame sequences only. Its versions omit some clonotypes, under half of them owing to an unresolved V gene in the studies checked, with the rest unexplained. Recorded for this sample are approximately 190,000 clones; roughly 82% of them occurred a single time. In total, the top ten clones hold about 4.9% of the sample. Sequenced: peripheral blood. The receptors originated from a woman in her thirties with acute or convalescent COVID-19.

This clone has only a few counts. The V gene is TRBV6-5, the J gene TRBJ1-1, with no clear D. With 0 bases removed from V and 10 bases from J, the gap between germline ends came to 9 bases. Germline V gene sequence: CDR1 MNHEY, CDR2 SVGAGI. The CDR3 is 12 residues long. The DNA of the CDR3 is TGTGCCAGCAGTTACTCGGGCTCGTCAGCTTTCTTT. This gives the protein CASSYSGSSAFF.

The J gene is TRBJ1-4, the V gene TRBV28; unclear D gene. Germline CDR1 reads MDHEN; CDR2 reads SYDVKM. The CDR3 is 13 amino acids. The V end was cut by 10 bases, the J end by 3 bases, with 12 bases between. The CDR3 DNA follows: TGTGCCACCGAGGGTCAGGCTAATGAAAAACTGTTTTTT. Amino acid sequence: CATEGQANEKLFF.

V gene TRBV30 combines with J gene TRBJ2-5, with a weak D call TRBD2 (5 bases). The CDR3 sequence is 14 residues long. V lost 4 bases and J lost 7, with 19 bases in between. The germline V gene encodes CDR1 GTSNPN and CDR2 SVGIG (reference sequence). The CDR3 DNA sequence: TGTGCCTGGAATACAGCGGCCCCAGGCGGGACCCAGTACTTC. Translating it yields CAWNTAAPGGTQYF.

This chain uses TRBV27 with TRBJ1-6; D unclear. The germline V and J ends were trimmed by 4 bases and 8 bases, with 9 bases remaining between them. Germline CDR1 is MNHEY and CDR2 is SMNVEV (reference sequence). There are 13 residues in the CDR3. The CDR3 reads CASSSGLYSPLHF. CDR3 DNA: TGTGCCAGCAGTTCCGGACTCTATTCACCCCTCCACTTT.

The rearrangement joins TRBV19 to TRBJ2-2; 8 nucleotides line up with TRBD1. Germline CDR1 reads LNHDA; CDR2 reads SQIVND (reference sequence). V lost 1 base to trimming and J lost 6 bases; unmatched junction nucleotides: 1. The CDR3 runs 14 residues. The CDR3 sequence is CASSIAQGAGELFF. The CDR3 DNA reads TGTGCCAGTAGTATAGCACAGGGGGCCGGGGAGCTGTTTTTT.

The chain couples TRBV11-2 to TRBJ2-7; 9 nucleotides agree with TRBD1. This CDR3 has 14 residues. V dropped 8 bases and J dropped 1; count of bases not matched to a gene: 6. Germline CDR1 is SGHAT and CDR2 is FQNNGV. This CDR3 reads CASSPDRGSYEQYF. Written as DNA, the CDR3 is TGTGCCAGCTCCCCGGACAGGGGATCCTACGAGCAGTACTTC.

The J gene is TRBJ2-7, the V gene TRBV2, with D possibly matching TRBD1 (6 bases). In germline, CDR1 is SNHLY, CDR2 FYNNEI. This CDR3 has 15 amino acids. V was cut by 6 bases and J by 2 bases, with 17 bases left in between. DNA of the CDR3: TGTGCCAGCAGGTGGTATGGTGGGGACACCTACGAGCAGTACTTC. Its translation: CASRWYGGDTYEQYF. The variable domain in full, with the rest retrieved from reference TRBV2 and TRBJ2-7, is EPEVTQTPSHQVTQMGQEVILRCVPISNHLYFYWYRQILGQKVEFLVSFYNNEISEKSEIFDDQFSVERPDGSNFTLKIRSTKLEDSAMYFCASRWYGGDTYEQYFGPGTRLTVT.

This rearrangement joins TRBV5-4 to TRBJ1-2, with D uncertain. This CDR3 spans 15 amino acids. The germline V gene encodes CDR1 SGHNT and CDR2 YYREEE (reference sequence). V was shortened by 7 bases and J by 0 bases, with 16 bases between the two germline ends. Written as DNA, the CDR3 is TGTGCCAGCTCCGTAGAAGGGAGGGCTAACTATGGCTACACCTTC. This sequence encodes CASSVEGRANYGYTF.

The rearrangement joins TRBV6-5 to TRBJ1-1; no clear D gene. Germline CDR1 and CDR2: MNHEY and SVGAGI. Deletions cut 5 bases from V and 8 bases from J, with 9 bases between. There are 11 residues in the CDR3. The CDR3 DNA sequence: TGTGCCAGCAGTCATAACGGGGAAGCTTTCTTT. Translation gives CASSHNGEAFF.

This chain links TRBV7-9 with TRBJ2-3; TRBD2 agrees at 8 bases. Germline CDR1 reads SEHNR; CDR2 reads FQNEAQ (reference sequence). The CDR3 is 16 residues long. V trimming: 5 bases; J trimming: 1 base; junction bases outside the gene matches: 8. CDR3 sequence (DNA): TGTGCCAGCAGCCTAGGGACTAGGGGCGGCACAGATACGCAGTATTTT. It specifies CASSLGTRGGTDTQYF.

The chain has TRBV19 and TRBJ1-2, with TRBD1 identical over 10 bases. J gave up 4 bases and V 6 bases, and 8 bases lay outside the gene matches. The CDR3 length is 15 residues. CDR1 is LNHDA and CDR2 is SQIVND in the germline V gene (reference sequence). DNA for the CDR3: TGTGCCAGTAGCCCGGGACAGGGGTTCAGCTATGGCTACACCTTC. Protein sequence: CASSPGQGFSYGYTF.